These 29 T cell receptor beta chains were all obtained from the same sample, sequenced in a study of type 1 regulatory T cells. TCRdb independently ran MiXCR on the reads; one entry per CDR3 protein. The sample lists tens of thousands of distinct CDR3 sequences, about a fifth occurring once. Their specific antigens are unknown. Findings and limits, study-wide: Type 1 regulatory T cells had a more restricted TCR repertoire than non-type 1 regulatory T cells.

Sequenced: cultured type 1 regulatory T (Tr1) cells, either the whole culture or a sorted fraction (not recorded which). These receptors came from a human donor in good health.

V usage is TRBV13 and J usage is TRBJ2-3, with D possibly being TRBD2 (5 bases). The CDR3 consists of 16 residues. Trimming stripped 5 bases from V and 1 base from J, with 16 bases between. Germline CDR1 is PRHDT and CDR2 is FYEKMQ (reference sequence). CDR3 residues: CASSGRTFRGTDTQYF. DNA for the CDR3: TGTGCCAGCAGCGGACGGACTTTTCGTGGCACAGATACGCAGTATTTT.

The sample holds a few counts of this clonotype. The J gene is TRBJ1-3, the V gene TRBV13; D may be TRBD1 (5 bases). Germline V CDR1 and CDR2: PRHDT, FYEKMQ (reference sequence). This CDR3 has 17 amino acids. V shed 5 bases and J shed 0 bases, with 17 bases lying between them. The CDR3 spells CASSIRQLINSGNTIYF. The CDR3 DNA follows: TGTGCCAGCAGCATCAGACAGTTAATAAACTCTGGAAACACCATATATTTT.

This clonotype showed up many times. This rearrangement joins TRBV28 to TRBJ2-7; TRBD2 aligns across 9 bases. After removal of 9 bases from V and 2 bases from J, the junction contained 8 bases not matched to a gene. The CDR3 has 14 amino acids. CDR1 and CDR2 from the germline V gene are MDHEN and SYDVKM. The CDR3 DNA follows: TGTGCCAGTAGAGTAGCGGGAGCAACCTACGAGCAGTACTTC. Translation gives CASRVAGATYEQYF.

Notes on this clonotype: It is likely a read error, because the conserved phenylalanine at the end of the CDR3 is missing. The chain has TRBV20-1 and TRBJ2-7; 7 nucleotides line up with TRBD2. Germline trimming cut 4 bases from V and 1 base from J; bases unmatched to any gene: 7. There are 14 residues in the CDR3. Germline assignment: CDR1 DFQATT and CDR2 SNEGSKA (reference sequence). The CDR3 sequence: CSANHPSGSYEQYS. The CDR3 DNA is TGCAGTGCTAATCATCCTAGCGGTTCCTACGAGCAGTACTCC.

The table lists this clonotype with a few counts. This rearrangement joins TRBV5-1 to TRBJ2-1, with D tentatively TRBD1 (5 bases). CDR1 and CDR2 from the germline V gene are SGHRS and YFSETQ. The ends were cut back, 2 bases at V and 6 bases at J, with 6 bases in the middle. This CDR3 has 12 amino acids. The CDR3 sequence is CASSFTGNEQFF. The DNA for the CDR3 is TGCGCCAGCAGCTTCACAGGCAATGAGCAGTTCTTC.

V gene TRBV20-1 combines with J gene TRBJ2-3; no reliable D call. Looked up from germline, CDR1 is DFQATT and CDR2 is SNEGSKA (reference sequence). The CDR3 loop spans 14 amino acids. Trimming left V 5 bases short and J 1 base short, with 13 bases between. The CDR3 loop is CSAEPPTRTDTQYF. As DNA, the CDR3 is TGCAGTGCTGAGCCCCCCACCCGCACAGATACGCAGTATTTT.

This clonotype was found a few times. The J gene is TRBJ1-2, the V gene TRBV20-1; perhaps TRBD1 as D (5 bases). Germline V gives CDR1 DFQATT, CDR2 SNEGSKA (reference sequence). This CDR3 region has 14 residues. Trimming removed 6 bases from V and 7 bases from J, with 21 bases in between. CDR3 coding DNA: TGCAGTGCCCTGGGCAGGGTTGGGGAGGTTGGCTACACCTTC. Protein sequence: CSALGRVGEVGYTF.

This clonotype occurred a few times. V is TRBV6-5 and J is TRBJ2-7; 7 bases match TRBD1. Trimming at V came to 2 bases and at J to 4 bases, leaving 2 bases not matched to a gene. The CDR3 totals 13 residues. Per germline, CDR1 MNHEY and CDR2 SVGAGI. The CDR3 here is CASSYGRGYEQYF. Here the CDR3 DNA reads TGTGCCAGCAGTTACGGCAGGGGGTACGAGCAGTACTTC.

Many counts were recorded for this clonotype. The chain employs TRBV7-2 and TRBJ2-1; TRBD2 might be the D (6 bases). V gave up 10 bases and J gave up 6 bases, with 22 bases separating them. This CDR3 contains 15 residues. Looked up from germline, CDR1 is SGHTA and CDR2 is FQGNSA. The CDR3 DNA reads TGTGCCATCTCTAAGGAGTCTAGCGCCCCCAATGAGCAGTTCTTC. Translation: CAISKESSAPNEQFF.

The genes are TRBV6-1 and TRBJ2-5; possible D gene TRBD2, 6 bases. Germline V gene data show CDR1 as MNHNS and CDR2 as SASEGT. The CDR3 consists of 13 residues. V shed 6 bases and J shed 3 bases, with 11 bases lying between them. The CDR3 bases are TGTGCCAGCAGGGCTTCGGGGGAAGAGACCCAGTACTTC. Its protein is CASRASGEETQYF.

The table lists this clonotype with a few counts. The CDR3: CASSPRMRGRGNEQFF. In DNA, the CDR3 is TGTGCCAGCAGCCCCCGAATGAGGGGGAGGGGTAATGAGCAGTTCTTC. The V call is TRBV12-3 or TRBV12-4, the J call TRBJ2-1; a possible D gene is TRBD2 (7 bases). V was pared by 6 bases and J by 7 bases, with 22 bases between. The CDR3 spans 16 residues.

V is TRBV20-1 and J is TRBJ2-3, with 11 bases lining up with TRBD2. Unmatched junction bases numbered 9, after V lost 3 bases and J lost 7 bases. The CDR3 loop spans 15 amino acids. Per germline, CDR1 DFQATT and CDR2 SNEGSKA (reference sequence). The CDR3 is CSASITSGSAHTQYF. The CDR3 bases are TGCAGTGCTAGTATCACTAGCGGGAGTGCCCATACGCAGTATTTT.

This chain connects TRBV5-1 to TRBJ2-4; D might be TRBD2 (6 bases). This CDR3 has 13 residues. V was clipped by 0 bases and J by 6 bases, with 7 bases between them. The germline CDR1 and CDR2 sequences are SGHRS and YFSETQ. As DNA, the CDR3 is TGCGCCAGCAGCTTGGCCGGGGGAAACATTCAGTACTTC. It codes for CASSLAGGNIQYF.

A few counts support this clonotype. The chain links TRBV10-2 to TRBJ2-2; 7 bases are shared with TRBD1. Trimming removed 8 bases from V and 5 bases from J; junction bases left unmatched: 2. This CDR3 has 12 residues. From germline, CDR1 is WSHSY and CDR2 SAAADI. The CDR3 DNA follows: TGCGCCAGCCAACAGGGGACCGGGGAGCTGTTTTTT. Translating it yields CASQQGTGELFF.

This clonotype has only a few counts. This rearrangement joins TRBV5-1 to TRBJ2-1; the match to TRBD2 covers 12 bases. The junction had 7 bases not matched to a gene; V was cut back by 0 bases and J by 0 bases. Germline CDR1 SGHRS, CDR2 YFSETQ. The CDR3 totals 19 residues. As DNA, the CDR3 is TGCGCCAGCAGCTTGGGACTAGCGGGAGCCCGGAGCTCCTACAATGAGCAGTTCTTC. Translating it yields CASSLGLAGARSSYNEQFF.

This chain uses TRBV16 with TRBJ1-2; tentative D call: TRBD1 (5 bases). The germline V gene encodes CDR1 KGHSY and CDR2 FQNENV. The CDR3 length is 17 residues. Trimming left V 0 bases short and J 8 bases short, with 22 bases between. CDR3 residues: CASSQSGTRTGVRGYTF. The CDR3 DNA follows: TGTGCCAGCAGCCAATCTGGGACCCGGACGGGCGTACGGGGCTACACCTTC.

This clonotype was detected a few times. The junction departs from the called germline gene at one end, perhaps through a read error. This rearrangement joins TRBV20-1 to TRBJ2-3; 11 nucleotides line up with TRBD2. Germline loops: CDR1 DFQATT, CDR2 SNEGSKA (reference sequence). The CDR3 length is 15 residues. The CDR3 sequence: CSARLAGTHPDTQYF. The CDR3 DNA reads as TGCAGCGCTAGACTAGCGGGAACCCACCCGGATACGCAGTATTTT.

The gene calls are TRBV14 and TRBJ2-3; the match to TRBD2 covers 14 bases. The trim removed 4 bases at V and 5 bases at J, leaving 2 bases unmatched. Germline V gives CDR1 SGHDN, CDR2 FVKESK. This CDR3 has 15 amino acids. The CDR3 sequence is CASSRLAGGIDTQYF. CDR3 sequence (DNA): TGTGCCAGCAGCCGACTAGCGGGAGGGATAGATACGCAGTATTTT.

This clonotype has only a few counts. The rearrangement uses TRBV28 and TRBJ2-7; D is ambiguous. This CDR3 comprises 13 residues. Deletions cut 5 bases from V and 7 bases from J, with 15 bases between. Germline CDR1 is MDHEN and CDR2 is SYDVKM. CDR3 loop: CASSPSDRWEQYF. The DNA for the CDR3 is TGTGCCAGCAGTCCCTCAGATCGGTGGGAGCAGTACTTC.

As concerns this clonotype: This may come from a read error, since a much larger clone is one base off. The chain carries TRBV5-1 and TRBJ2-7; TRBD1 matches at 7 bases. Per germline, CDR1 SGHRS and CDR2 YFSETQ. The CDR3 totals 13 residues. The CDR3 nucleotides are TGCACCAGCAGCTGGGACAGCGGAGAAGAGCAGTACTTC. This gives the protein CTSSWDSGEEQYF.

The J gene is TRBJ1-2, the V gene TRBV19, with D maybe TRBD1 (5 bases). The V end lost 10 bases, the J end lost 4 bases, and 13 bases lay between the germline ends. This CDR3 has 12 residues. CDR1 and CDR2 from the germline V gene are LNHDA and SQIVND (reference sequence). The CDR3 DNA reads TGTGCCACCTCAGAGGGGACCTATGGCTACACCTTC. This codes for CATSEGTYGYTF.

In its sample, this clonotype was seen many times. The rearrangement links TRBV19 to TRBJ1-2; D uncertain. The V end was cut by 4 bases, the J end by 1 base, with 7 bases between. CDR3 size: 13 residues. Per germline, CDR1 LNHDA and CDR2 SQIVND (reference sequence). The CDR3 loop is CASSTGSNYGYTF. CDR3 sequence (DNA): TGTGCCAGTAGTACGGGGAGTAACTATGGCTACACCTTC.

The chain is built from TRBV28 and TRBJ1-5; TRBD1 is a possible D gene (5 bases). Germline loops: CDR1 MDHEN, CDR2 SYDVKM. The CDR3 is 14 amino acids. V lost 8 bases and J lost 7, with 18 bases in between. The DNA for the CDR3 is TGTGCCAGCGACGATGGGGGAGAGAGACAGCCCCAGCATTTT. Translated, it gives CASDDGGERQPQHF.

The gene calls are TRBV5-1 and TRBJ2-3, with 8 positions matching TRBD1. CDR3 length: 15 residues. The junction had 10 bases not matched to a gene; V was cut back by 4 bases and J by 6 bases. Germline V gene sequence: CDR1 SGHRS, CDR2 YFSETQ. CDR3: CASSLGQAAGDTQYF. DNA for the CDR3: TGCGCCAGCAGCCTGGGACAGGCGGCGGGTGATACGCAGTATTTT.

The rearrangement uses TRBV18 and TRBJ2-7; no clear D. This CDR3 spans 14 amino acids. The germline gives CDR1 KGHSH, CDR2 LQKENI. V dropped 2 bases and J dropped 2 bases, with 10 bases sitting between them. CDR3 sequence: CASSPALLPYEQYF. CDR3 sequence (DNA): TGTGCCAGCTCACCAGCTCTCCTTCCCTACGAGCAGTACTTC.

Many counts were recorded for this clonotype. The V gene is TRBV20-1, the J gene TRBJ2-7; D remains unclear. This CDR3 is 13 amino acids long. Germline V gene sequence: CDR1 DFQATT, CDR2 SNEGSKA (reference sequence). V was clipped by 6 bases and J by 7 bases, with 19 bases between them. This CDR3 is CSANAGRAHEQYF. The CDR3 DNA reads TGCAGTGCCAACGCTGGACGGGCTCATGAGCAGTACTTC.

CDR3 bases: TGTGCCAGCAGCCAGCACGGGACAGGGGAAACCGGGGAGCTGTTTTTT. Translated, it gives CASSQHGTGETGELFF. The chain links TRBV3-1 to TRBJ2-2; 10 bases map to TRBD1. This CDR3 region has 16 residues. CDR1 and CDR2 (germline): LGHDT, YNNKEL (reference sequence). V shed 3 bases and J 5 bases; nucleotides not matched to a gene: 6.

This clonotype came up a few times. The rearrangement uses TRBV10-3 and TRBJ2-2; the D gene is possibly TRBD1 (5 bases). The CDR3 loop spans 14 amino acids. Germline values: CDR1 ENHRY, CDR2 SYGVKD. The germline V and J ends were trimmed by 5 bases and 3 bases, with 10 bases remaining between them. This CDR3 is CAISIQGYTGELFF. The CDR3 bases are TGTGCCATCAGTATTCAGGGTTACACCGGGGAGCTGTTTTTT.

The J gene is TRBJ1-6, the V gene TRBV12-3 or TRBV12-4; D unresolved. This CDR3 is built from 14 residues. V was trimmed by 8 bases and J by 3 bases, leaving 11 bases between them. The CDR3 protein is CASGSGIYNSPLHF. CDR3 nucleotides: TGTGCCAGCGGCTCGGGGATCTATAATTCACCCCTCCACTTT.